This record looks at one T cell receptor beta chain sequence and its context. What it binds is not known. One junction end does not reproduce the germline sequence, and a read error may be involved. This record belongs to a study of molecular identifiers for immune sequencing clone quantification. Study at large: Four of five splits of RNA from approximately 22,000 or 94,000 naive CD8 cells were sequenced in replicates. General study findings and limits: Clones with over 20 RNA copies captured over 99% of effector molecules but under 1% of naive ones.

A CD8+CD4-CCR7+CD45RA+ gate was used to sort naive CD8 T cells. The length of the CDR3 is 15 residues. The germline V gene encodes CDR1 PRHDT and CDR2 FYEKMQ (reference sequence). TCRdb analysed the PCR reads with MiXCR anew, one entry per CDR3 protein. The sample contains about half a million distinct CDR3 sequences, over 20% of which appear only once. The genes are TRBV13 and TRBJ2-7; 9 nucleotides agree with TRBD1. The sequenced material came from naive CD8+ T cells from blood, with Jurkat cell RNA spiked in. Subset described: FACS-sorted CD8+CD4-CCR7+CD45RA+ naive T cells. The receptor was isolated from a human donor in good health. Some libraries in this study had Jurkat cell RNA spiked in. The CDR3 DNA is TGTGCCAGCAGCCCGACGGACAGGGGAAAATACGCGCAGTACTTC. Translated, it gives CASSPTDRGKYAQYF.